The table lists the clone carrying this TCR beta chain with a few counts. The data were obtained in a study of graft-versus-host responses after intestinal transplantation. In the study overall: Recipients got multivisceral, liver-intestinal, or isolated intestinal transplants.

Approximately 200,000 CFSE-labeled responder cells were plated with approximately 200,000 irradiated, violet-dye-labeled stimulator cells. Trimming removed 5 bases from V and 5 bases from J, with 12 bases in between. The CDR3 length is 13 residues. Germline values: CDR1 MNHEY, CDR2 SVGAGI. Repertoires were generated with immunoSEQ multiplex PCR, while TCRdb's copy carries only in-frame clones and drops some. The table has about 18,000 clones, around 38% seen once; the top ten hold around 1%. The chain joins TRBV6-5 to TRBJ1-1; no definite D call. Specimen: alloreactive CD4+ T cells from a mixed lymphocyte reaction culture, collected before intestinal transplant. Subset noted: CFSE-low proliferating T cells sorted from roughly 6-day pre-transplant mixed lymphocyte reaction (GvH or HvG direction). This receptor was identified in a human patient who received an intestinal transplant. The CDR3 loop reads CASSESWDTEAFF. The CDR3, as DNA: TGTGCCAGCAGTGAATCGTGGGATACTGAAGCTTTCTTT.